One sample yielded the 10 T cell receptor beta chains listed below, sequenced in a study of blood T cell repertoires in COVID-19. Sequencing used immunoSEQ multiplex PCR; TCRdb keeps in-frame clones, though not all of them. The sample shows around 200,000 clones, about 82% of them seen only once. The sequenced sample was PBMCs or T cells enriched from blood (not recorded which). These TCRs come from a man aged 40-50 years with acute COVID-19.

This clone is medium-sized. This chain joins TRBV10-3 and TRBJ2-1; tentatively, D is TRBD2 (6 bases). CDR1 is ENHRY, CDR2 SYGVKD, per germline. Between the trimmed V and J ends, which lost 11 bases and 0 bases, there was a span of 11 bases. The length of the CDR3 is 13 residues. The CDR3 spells CAVAETSYNEQFF. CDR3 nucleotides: TGTGCCGTAGCGGAGACCTCCTACAATGAGCAGTTCTTC.

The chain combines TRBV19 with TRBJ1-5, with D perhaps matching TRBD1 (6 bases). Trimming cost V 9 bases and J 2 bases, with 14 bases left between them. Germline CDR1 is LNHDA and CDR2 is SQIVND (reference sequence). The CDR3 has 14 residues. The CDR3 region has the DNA TGTGCCAGCGCTCAGGGGTATCGCAATCAGCCCCAGCATTTT. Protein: CASAQGYRNQPQHF.

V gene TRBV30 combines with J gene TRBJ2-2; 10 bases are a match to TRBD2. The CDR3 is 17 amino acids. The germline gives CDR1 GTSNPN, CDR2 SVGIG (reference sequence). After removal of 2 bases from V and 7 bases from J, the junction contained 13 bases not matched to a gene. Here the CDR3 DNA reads TGTGCCTGGAGTCGAATTTCTGGGACTAGCGCGGGCGGGGAGCTGTTTTTT. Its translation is CAWSRISGTSAGGELFF.

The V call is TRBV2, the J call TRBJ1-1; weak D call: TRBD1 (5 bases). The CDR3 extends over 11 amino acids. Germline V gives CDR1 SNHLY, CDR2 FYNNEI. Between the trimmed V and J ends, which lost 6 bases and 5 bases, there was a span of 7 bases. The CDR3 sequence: CASRQVTEAFF. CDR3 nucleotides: TGTGCCAGCAGACAGGTGACTGAAGCTTTCTTT.

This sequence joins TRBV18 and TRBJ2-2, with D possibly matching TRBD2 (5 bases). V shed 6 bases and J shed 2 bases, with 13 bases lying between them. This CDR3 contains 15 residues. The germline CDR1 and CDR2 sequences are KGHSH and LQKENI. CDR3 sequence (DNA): TGTGCCAGCTCCCTTAGAGGGCCCAACACCGGGGAGCTGTTTTTT. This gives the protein CASSLRGPNTGELFF.

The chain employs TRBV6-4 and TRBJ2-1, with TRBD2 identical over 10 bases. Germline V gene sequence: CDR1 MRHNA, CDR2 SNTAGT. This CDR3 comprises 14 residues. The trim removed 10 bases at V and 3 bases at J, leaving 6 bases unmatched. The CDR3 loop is CATRRTSGYNEQFF. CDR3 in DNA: TGTGCCACCCGTAGGACTAGCGGCTACAATGAGCAGTTCTTC.

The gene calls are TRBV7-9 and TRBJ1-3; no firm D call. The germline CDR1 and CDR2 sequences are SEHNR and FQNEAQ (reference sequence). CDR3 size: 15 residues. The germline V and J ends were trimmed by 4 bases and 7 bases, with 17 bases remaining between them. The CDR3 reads CASSSPRQEANTIYF. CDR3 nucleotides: TGTGCCAGCAGCTCCCCCCGGCAGGAGGCTAACACCATATATTTT.

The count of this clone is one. As DNA, the CDR3 is TGTGCCAGCAGCACAAAGGCGGGTCTCACAGATACGCAGTATTTT. Translated: CASSTKAGLTDTQYF. The J gene is TRBJ2-3, the V gene TRBV9, with a weak D call TRBD2 (5 bases). This CDR3 comprises 15 residues. V gave up 4 bases and J gave up 2 bases, with 14 bases separating them. In germline, CDR1 is SGDLS, CDR2 YYNGEE.

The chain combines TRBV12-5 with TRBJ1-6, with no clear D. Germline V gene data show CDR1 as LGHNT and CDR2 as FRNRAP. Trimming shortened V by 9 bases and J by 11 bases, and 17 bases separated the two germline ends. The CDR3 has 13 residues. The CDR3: CASQGLERAPLHF. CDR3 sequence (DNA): TGTGCTAGCCAAGGACTCGAGAGGGCACCCCTCCACTTT.

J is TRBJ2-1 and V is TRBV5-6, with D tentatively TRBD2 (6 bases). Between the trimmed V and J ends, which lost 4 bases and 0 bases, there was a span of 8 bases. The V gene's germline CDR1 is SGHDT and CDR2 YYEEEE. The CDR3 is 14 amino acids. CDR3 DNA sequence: TGTGCCAGCAGCCCGGGACTCTCCTACAATGAGCAGTTCTTC. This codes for CASSPGLSYNEQFF.